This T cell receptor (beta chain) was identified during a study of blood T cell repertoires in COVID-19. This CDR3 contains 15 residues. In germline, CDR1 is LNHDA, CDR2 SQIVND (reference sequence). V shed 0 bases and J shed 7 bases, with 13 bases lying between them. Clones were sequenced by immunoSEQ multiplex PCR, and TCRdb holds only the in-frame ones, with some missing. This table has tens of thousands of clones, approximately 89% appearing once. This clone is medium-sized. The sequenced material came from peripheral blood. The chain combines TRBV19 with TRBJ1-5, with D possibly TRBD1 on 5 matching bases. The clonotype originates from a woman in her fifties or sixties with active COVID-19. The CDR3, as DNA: TGTGCCAGTAGTATAGAGGGACGGGACTGGCAGCCCCAGCATTTT. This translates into CASSIEGRDWQPQHF.